This T cell receptor (beta chain) derives from a study of T-cell reconstitution after alpha-beta-depleted transplantation in children listed by TCRdb under 2016. For context, the study as a whole: The study quantitatively tracked T-cell immune reconstitution after TCRalphabeta/CD19-depleted allogeneic hematopoietic cell transplantation in children using TCR repertoire profiling. On the study overall, not on this receptor specifically: The apparently early recovery of alphabetaT-cell counts about two months after transplant reportedly depended on only several hundred rapidly expanded clones that came from non-depleted graft cells. In some patients, high TCRbeta diversity at day 60 was attributed to recipient T cells and intrathymic progenitors that had survived conditioning. The frequencies of hyperexpanded clones fell over the following months, and after one year, T-cell counts and TCRbeta diversity were mostly attributed to newly produced T cells.

From the germline V gene, CDR1 is SGHTA and CDR2 is FQGNSA. Including the terminal cysteine and phenylalanine, the CDR3 comprises 11 residues. Just CDR3 DNA is preserved here, 33 bases in frame from base 1. The library was generated by PCR. Sequencer: Illumina HiSeq 2500. To normalize quantification of the TCRbeta repertoire, the TCR libraries were built with molecular barcoding that relied on unique molecular identifiers. TCRdb reprocessed the public reads (quality trimming at Q25 with fastp, clone calling with MiXCR) and kept in-frame beta chains. Rows with a matching CDR3 protein are joined into one entry that keeps the most common DNA and genes. The sample table lists fewer than 750,000 distinct CDR3 sequences, about 21% of them with a count of one. The top ten hold 11% to 15% of the sample. Points on this clonotype: Its target antigen remains unknown. Compared with germline, one end of the junction differs, possibly owing to a read error.

The meaning of the sample's treatment or condition label: allogeneic hematopoietic cell transplantation with graft depleted of TCRalphabeta T cells and CD19 B cells. TCRalphabeta/CD19-depleted allogeneic hematopoietic cell grafts were given to the transplant recipients, all of whom were children. Sample: PBMCs, mostly from graft donor cells, taken 360 days after TCRalphabeta/CD19-depleted stem cell transplant. The chain is made from TRBV7-2 and TRBJ2-4; the D gene is not confidently resolved. This TCR derives from a boy younger than two who had a stem cell transplant for acute myeloid leukemia, so the T cells may come from the graft donor. The DNA is as follows: TGTGCCAGCAGCTTAGCGGGTCCCAGGAACTTC. This sequence encodes CASSLAGPRNF.